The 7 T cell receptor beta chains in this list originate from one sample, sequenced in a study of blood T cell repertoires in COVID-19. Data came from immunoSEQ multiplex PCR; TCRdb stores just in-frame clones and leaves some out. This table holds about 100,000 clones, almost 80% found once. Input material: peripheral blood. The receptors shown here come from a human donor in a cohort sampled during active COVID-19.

CDR3: CASSLVGTGTGVGGTEAFF. CDR3 DNA: TGTGCCAGCAGCTTAGTGGGAACCGGGACAGGGGTAGGTGGTACTGAAGCTTTCTTT. V is TRBV11-2 and J is TRBJ1-1; the match to TRBD1 covers 10 bases. CDR1 SGHAT and CDR2 FQNNGV come from the germline V gene. This CDR3 is built from 19 residues. V lost 1 base to trimming and J lost 5 bases; unmatched junction nucleotides: 16.

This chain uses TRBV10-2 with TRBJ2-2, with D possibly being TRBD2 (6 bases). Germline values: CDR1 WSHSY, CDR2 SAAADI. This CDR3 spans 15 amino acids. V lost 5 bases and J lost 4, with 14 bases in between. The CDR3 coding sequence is TGCGCCAGCAGTAGGGGCGGCGGGGTCACCGGGGAGCTGTTTTTT. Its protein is CASSRGGGVTGELFF.

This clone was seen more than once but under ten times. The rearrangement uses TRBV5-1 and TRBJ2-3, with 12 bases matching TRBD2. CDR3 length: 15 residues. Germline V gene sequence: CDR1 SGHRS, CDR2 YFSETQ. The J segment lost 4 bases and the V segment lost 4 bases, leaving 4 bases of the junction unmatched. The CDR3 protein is CASSPSGGVADTQYF. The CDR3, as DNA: TGCGCCAGCAGCCCTAGCGGGGGGGTTGCAGATACGCAGTATTTT.

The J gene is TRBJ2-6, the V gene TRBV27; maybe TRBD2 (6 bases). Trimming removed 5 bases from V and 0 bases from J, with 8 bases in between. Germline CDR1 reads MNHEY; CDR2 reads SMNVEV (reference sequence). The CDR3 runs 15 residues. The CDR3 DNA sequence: TGTGCCAGCAGTCGGGACTTCTCTGGGGCCAACGTCCTGACTTTC. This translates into CASSRDFSGANVLTF.

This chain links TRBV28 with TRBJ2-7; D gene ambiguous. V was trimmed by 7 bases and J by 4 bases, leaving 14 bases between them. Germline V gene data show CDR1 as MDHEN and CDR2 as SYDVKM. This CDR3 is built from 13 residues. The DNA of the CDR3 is TGTGCCAGCACCCCAGGTCGAGTGTACGAGCAGTACTTC. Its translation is CASTPGRVYEQYF. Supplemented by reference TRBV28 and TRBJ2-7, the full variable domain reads DVKVTQSSRYLVKRTGEKVFLECVQDMDHENMFWYRQDPGLGLRLIYFSYDVKMKEKGDIPEGYSVSREKKERFSLILESASTNQTSMYLCASTPGRVYEQYFGPGTRLTVT.

The CDR3 DNA reads as TGTGCCAGCTCACCGGGACTTTCTAGCACAGATACGCAGTATTTT. This sequence encodes CASSPGLSSTDTQYF. The chain carries TRBV18 and TRBJ2-3, with D possibly TRBD2 on 6 matching bases. The V end was cut by 3 bases, the J end by 0 bases, with 10 bases between. The CDR3 length is 15 residues. Germline V lookup: CDR1 KGHSH, CDR2 LQKENI.

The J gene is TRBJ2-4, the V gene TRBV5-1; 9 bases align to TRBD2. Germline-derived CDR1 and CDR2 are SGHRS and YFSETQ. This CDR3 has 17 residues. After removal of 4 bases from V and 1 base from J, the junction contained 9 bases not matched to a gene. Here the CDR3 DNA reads TGCGCCAGCAGCCCGCCGCCTACTAGCGGGGCCAAAAACATTCAGTACTTC. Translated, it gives CASSPPPTSGAKNIQYF. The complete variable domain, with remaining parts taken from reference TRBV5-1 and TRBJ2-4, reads KAGVTQTPRYLIKTRGQQVTLSCSPISGHRSVSWYQQTPGQGLQFLFEYFSETQRNKGNFPGRFSGRQFSNSRSEMNVSTLELGDSALYLCASSPPPTSGAKNIQYFGAGTRLSVL.